The subject of this entry is one T cell receptor beta chain. Its matching antigen is unknown. Germline values: CDR1 MDHEN, CDR2 SYDVKM. Trimming removed 4 bases from V and 6 bases from J; junction bases left unmatched: 10. The CDR3 sequence is 15 residues long. The data stem from a study of vaccination and CD4 T cells after COVID-19. Overall study context: Fewer than ten convalescent cases were mild and one was severe, and all had been SARS-CoV-2 positive by nasal swab PCR.

Overall study findings and caveats: Median counts of SARS-CoV-2-reactive clonotypes increased from approximately 21 to 40; this difference was not significant.

Oncomine TCR Beta short-read sequencing was applied to DNA from cultured CD4+ T cells. TCRdb re-analysed the PCR reads in MiXCR, keeping a single row per CDR3 protein. The sample includes approximately 21,000 distinct CDR3 sequences, around 53% seen only once; the top ten take about 15%. Described treatment: approximately nine-day PBMC culture with coronavirus spike peptide pools or control peptides (ViraFEST assay). ViraFEST stimulated the growth of antigen-specific T cells using peptide pools and subsequently profiled their TCRs by sequencing. This chain joins TRBV28 and TRBJ1-1; 8 bases are shared with TRBD1. The sequence was obtained from a human donor who had recovered from COVID-19. The sequenced sample was CD4+ T cells from blood, cultured in vitro. CDR3 protein: CASSSLGQGSAEAFF. The DNA of the CDR3 is TGTGCCAGCAGTTCCCTAGGACAGGGTTCCGCTGAAGCTTTCTTT.